This T cell receptor beta chain was recorded in a study of blood T cell repertoires in COVID-19. Study background: COVID-19 samples, acute and convalescent, were from the United States, Italy and Spain. The cDNA or gDNA used as material had been derived from T cells, B-cell-depleted T cells, or PBMCs.

The CDR3 is made up of 16 amino acids. J lost 1 base, V lost 5 bases, and 8 bases had no gene match. Germline V gene sequence: CDR1 LNHNV, CDR2 YYDKDF (reference sequence). In the study's own analysis: Nucleated cell number was recorded as an estimate derived from reference gene primer amplification. Here immunoSEQ multiplex PCR was the method, and the copy in TCRdb shows in-frame clones only, minus some. V and J calls and clone size are copied from that table; D and trimming were computed from the DNA. The sample consists of 90,000 to 120,000 clones, more than 60% of them appearing once. The material sequenced was peripheral blood. The sequence derives from a man aged 70 or older with active or convalescent COVID-19. The gene calls are TRBV15 and TRBJ2-1, with TRBD2 identical over 7 bases. Here the CDR3 DNA reads TGTGCCACCAGCGGGAATCGACTAGCATCCTACAATGAGCAGTTCTTC. Residues: CATSGNRLASYNEQFF.